A selection of T cell receptor beta chains follows, all from one sample in a study of blood T cell repertoires in COVID-19. Using immunoSEQ multiplex PCR, the repertoire was profiled, and TCRdb retains in-frame clones only, with some absent. The table has about 210,000 clones, 65% to 90% seen once. Sample: peripheral blood. These receptors originate from a man in his fifties with COVID-19, enrolled during active disease. The CDR3 runs from the conserved cysteine through the conserved F or W. Each record gives: clone size, V gene, D gene, J gene, CDR3 DNA, CDR3 protein. D genes are given only for firm matches. The size of a clone is reported for some rows only, either as once, few or many, or as a class for expanded clones.

clone_size: NA
v_call: TRBV19
d_call: TRBD1
j_call: TRBJ2-5
cdr3_nt: TGTGCCAGTAGTAGGGACAGTGGAGAGACCCAGTACTTC
cdr3_aa: CASSRDSGETQYF

clone_size: NA
v_call: TRBV18
d_call: TRBD1
j_call: TRBJ1-5
cdr3_nt: TGTGCCAGCTCCCAAGGGACAGCCTCCTATCAGCCCCAGCATTTT
cdr3_aa: CASSQGTASYQPQHF

clone_size: NA
v_call: TRBV2
d_call: TRBD2
j_call: TRBJ2-5
cdr3_nt: TGTGCCGGATCAGGACTAGCGGGGGGTGTAGAGACCCAGTACTTC
cdr3_aa: CAGSGLAGGVETQYF

clone_size: once
v_call: TRBV4-1
d_call: TRBD1
j_call: TRBJ2-7
cdr3_nt: TGCGCCAGCAGCCTGTCCGGGGACAGGGGTTACGAGCAGTACTTC
cdr3_aa: CASSLSGDRGYEQYF

clone_size: few
v_call: TRBV7-9
d_call: TRBD2
j_call: TRBJ2-6
cdr3_nt: TGTGCCAGCAGCCTAGGTCGGGGAGGGAGCTCTGGGGCCAACGTCCTGACTTTC
cdr3_aa: CASSLGRGGSSGANVLTF

clone_size: NA
v_call: TRBV6-6
d_call: NA
j_call: TRBJ1-2
cdr3_nt: TGTGCCAGCAGCTATACAGCTCTATATGGCTACACCTTC
cdr3_aa: CASSYTALYGYTF

clone_size: few
v_call: TRBV13
d_call: TRBD2
j_call: TRBJ2-7
cdr3_nt: TGTGCCAGCAGCTTAGAGGGACTAGCGGGGGGGCGGTCCTACGAGCAGTACTTC
cdr3_aa: CASSLEGLAGGRSYEQYF

clone_size: NA
v_call: TRBV6-2/TRBV6-3
d_call: TRBD1
j_call: TRBJ1-5
cdr3_nt: TGTGCCAGCAGCACGACCGGGACAGGGGGGCAGCCCCAGCATTTT
cdr3_aa: CASSTTGTGGQPQHF

clone_size: few
v_call: TRBV6-5
d_call: NA
j_call: TRBJ2-2
cdr3_nt: TGTGCCAGCAGTTACCTCAGCGGACCCACCGGGGAGCTGTTTTTT
cdr3_aa: CASSYLSGPTGELFF

clone_size: NA
v_call: TRBV28
d_call: TRBD1
j_call: TRBJ1-5
cdr3_nt: TGTGCCAGCAGCCCATTAGAAGGGACAGGCAATCAGCCCCAGCATTTT
cdr3_aa: CASSPLEGTGNQPQHF

clone_size: NA
v_call: TRBV24-1
d_call: NA
j_call: TRBJ2-5
cdr3_nt: TGTGCCACCAGTGATCTCGGGGGTGTGGAGACCCAGTACTTC
cdr3_aa: CATSDLGGVETQYF

clone_size: once
v_call: TRBV6-7
d_call: NA
j_call: TRBJ2-2
cdr3_nt: TGTGCCAGGGGGGGGCCGAACACCGGGGAGCTGTTTTTT
cdr3_aa: CARGGPNTGELFF

clone_size: NA
v_call: TRBV5-1
d_call: TRBD2
j_call: TRBJ2-3
cdr3_nt: TGCGCCAGCAGCTCGGGGGGTAGTCTCCAGCCAGAGCAGTATTTT
cdr3_aa: CASSSGGSLQPEQYF

clone_size: many
v_call: TRBV13
d_call: NA
j_call: TRBJ1-2
cdr3_nt: TGTGCCAGCAGGCGAGGGATGGGGAACTATGGCTACACCTTC
cdr3_aa: CASRRGMGNYGYTF

clone_size: once
v_call: TRBV7-2
d_call: NA
j_call: TRBJ1-2
cdr3_nt: TGTGCCAGCAGCTTAGCGATGGGGGCCGGCAAGGGTGGCTATGGCTACACCTTC
cdr3_aa: CASSLAMGAGKGGYGYTF

clone_size: NA
v_call: TRBV7-9
d_call: NA
j_call: TRBJ2-5
cdr3_nt: TGTGCCAGCAGCTCCCTTTTGCGGGTCCAAGAGACCCAGTACTTC
cdr3_aa: CASSSLLRVQETQYF

clone_size: NA
v_call: TRBV10-3
d_call: NA
j_call: TRBJ2-7
cdr3_nt: TGTGCCATCAGCCCCACAGGGCCCGAGCAGTACTTC
cdr3_aa: CAISPTGPEQYF

clone_size: NA
v_call: TRBV6-6
d_call: NA
j_call: TRBJ1-5
cdr3_nt: TGTGCCAGCAGTTACGGGGGGGCGAGCAATCAGCCCCAGCATTTT
cdr3_aa: CASSYGGASNQPQHF

clone_size: NA
v_call: TRBV24-1
d_call: NA
j_call: TRBJ2-2
cdr3_nt: TGTGCCACCAGTGAAGGTGGCAGGGCGCACACCGGGGAGCTGTTTTTT
cdr3_aa: CATSEGGRAHTGELFF

clone_size: NA
v_call: TRBV5-4
d_call: NA
j_call: TRBJ1-2
cdr3_nt: TGTGCCAGCAGCTTGGGGGGCCGACAGGCATACGGCTACACCTTC
cdr3_aa: CASSLGGRQAYGYTF

clone_size: NA
v_call: TRBV3-1/TRBV3-2
d_call: NA
j_call: TRBJ2-1
cdr3_nt: TGTGCCAGCAGCCAACGGACAGTCCTCCCCAATGAGCAGTTCTTC
cdr3_aa: CASSQRTVLPNEQFF

clone_size: once
v_call: TRBV5-1
d_call: NA
j_call: TRBJ2-1
cdr3_nt: TGCGCCAGTGGACTGTCGTGGGCAGGGGGGAGGAATGAGCAGTTCTTC
cdr3_aa: CASGLSWAGGRNEQFF

clone_size: NA
v_call: TRBV3-1/TRBV3-2
d_call: NA
j_call: TRBJ2-1
cdr3_nt: TGTGCCAGCAGCTCCCCGACAGGATCCTACAATGAGCAGTTCTTC
cdr3_aa: CASSSPTGSYNEQFF

clone_size: once
v_call: TRBV24-1
d_call: NA
j_call: TRBJ1-5
cdr3_nt: TGTGCCACCAGTGACTCAGTTGCGGGGGGCAATCAGCCCCAGCATTTT
cdr3_aa: CATSDSVAGGNQPQHF

clone_size: NA
v_call: TRBV3-1/TRBV3-2
d_call: NA
j_call: TRBJ1-2
cdr3_nt: TGTGCCAGCAGCCGTACAAACTATGGCTACACCTTC
cdr3_aa: CASSRTNYGYTF

clone_size: NA
v_call: TRBV27
d_call: NA
j_call: TRBJ2-2
cdr3_nt: TGTGCCAGCAGTTTATCCACAGGGTTGACCACCGGGGAGCTGTTTTTT
cdr3_aa: CASSLSTGLTTGELFF

clone_size: NA
v_call: TRBV30
d_call: NA
j_call: TRBJ2-6
cdr3_nt: TGTGCCTGGAGGAGGAGAGATGTAAAAACCTCTGGGGCCAACGTCCTGACTTTC
cdr3_aa: CAWRRRDVKTSGANVLTF

clone_size: NA
v_call: TRBV25-1
d_call: NA
j_call: TRBJ1-6
cdr3_nt: TGTGCCAGCAGTGATCACGCAGGGTTTTCACCCCTCCACTTT
cdr3_aa: CASSDHAGFSPLHF

clone_size: NA
v_call: TRBV28
d_call: TRBD2
j_call: TRBJ2-3
cdr3_nt: TGTGCCAGCAGTCCTGGGACTAGCGGGGGGACTTATACGCAGTATTTT
cdr3_aa: CASSPGTSGGTYTQYF

clone_size: NA
v_call: TRBV5-5
d_call: TRBD1
j_call: TRBJ2-7
cdr3_nt: TGTGCCAGCAGCTTTTTCTCCTCCGGGACAGGACATTACGAGCAGTACTTC
cdr3_aa: CASSFFSSGTGHYEQYF

clone_size: once
v_call: TRBV5-1
d_call: NA
j_call: TRBJ2-3
cdr3_nt: TGCGCCAGCAGCCCAGGGGACATCCAGATTTCGCAGTATTTT
cdr3_aa: CASSPGDIQISQYF

clone_size: NA
v_call: TRBV2
d_call: NA
j_call: TRBJ1-1
cdr3_nt: TGTGCCAGCAGTGAAGCGGGACGGGGGTTGAGGAGGTACACTGAAGCTTTCTTT
cdr3_aa: CASSEAGRGLRRYTEAFF

clone_size: NA
v_call: TRBV29-1
d_call: TRBD1
j_call: TRBJ1-2
cdr3_nt: TGCAGCGTCCGGACAGGGCTTGGCTACACCTTC
cdr3_aa: CSVRTGLGYTF

clone_size: NA
v_call: TRBV5-6
d_call: NA
j_call: TRBJ2-7
cdr3_nt: TGTGCCAGCAGCCGCCGTGGGAGCTCCTACGAGCAGTACTTC
cdr3_aa: CASSRRGSSYEQYF

clone_size: few
v_call: TRBV2
d_call: NA
j_call: TRBJ1-5
cdr3_nt: TGTGCCAGCACTTGGACACCCCAAAGCAATCAGCCCCAGCATTTT
cdr3_aa: CASTWTPQSNQPQHF

clone_size: NA
v_call: TRBV23-1
d_call: TRBD1
j_call: TRBJ2-7
cdr3_nt: TGCGCCAGCAGGCGTCAGGGGGCCCCCTACGAGCAGTACTTC
cdr3_aa: CASRRQGAPYEQYF

clone_size: NA
v_call: TRBV9
d_call: TRBD2
j_call: TRBJ2-2
cdr3_nt: TGTGCCAGCAGCACCCTCGTCGGGCGGGGGGGCACCGGGGAGCTGTTTTTT
cdr3_aa: CASSTLVGRGGTGELFF

clone_size: NA
v_call: TRBV4-1
d_call: TRBD2
j_call: TRBJ2-3
cdr3_nt: TGCGCCAGCAGCCAAGTACGGCGGGGGGAGTTAGATACGCAGTATTTT
cdr3_aa: CASSQVRRGELDTQYF

clone_size: NA
v_call: TRBV5-1
d_call: TRBD1
j_call: TRBJ1-1
cdr3_nt: TGCGCCTACAGGGGATTTAAGAACACTGAAGCTTTCTTT
cdr3_aa: CAYRGFKNTEAFF

clone_size: NA
v_call: TRBV28
d_call: TRBD1
j_call: TRBJ1-2
cdr3_nt: TGTGCCAGCAAAAGGACAGGGAGCTATGGCTACACCTTC
cdr3_aa: CASKRTGSYGYTF

clone_size: NA
v_call: TRBV5-4
d_call: NA
j_call: TRBJ2-3
cdr3_nt: TGTGCCAGCAGCTTGACAGGTGAACAGTATTTT
cdr3_aa: CASSLTGEQYF

clone_size: NA
v_call: TRBV7-9
d_call: TRBD1
j_call: TRBJ1-2
cdr3_nt: TGTGCCAGCAGTCTTCGACAGGGGTTTGGCTACACCTTC
cdr3_aa: CASSLRQGFGYTF

clone_size: NA
v_call: TRBV10-3
d_call: NA
j_call: TRBJ2-2
cdr3_nt: TGTGCCATCAGTGAGCTCTCGGTAGCGAACACCGGGGAGCTGTTTTTT
cdr3_aa: CAISELSVANTGELFF

clone_size: NA
v_call: TRBV13
d_call: TRBD2
j_call: TRBJ2-5
cdr3_nt: TGTGCCAGCAGTCCCAAAGTAGCGGGGGGAGAGACCCAGTACTTC
cdr3_aa: CASSPKVAGGETQYF

clone_size: NA
v_call: TRBV6-5
d_call: NA
j_call: TRBJ2-2
cdr3_nt: TGTGCCAGCAGTCCCCAGGGTAATGGCGGGGAGCTGTTTTTT
cdr3_aa: CASSPQGNGGELFF

clone_size: NA
v_call: TRBV12-3/TRBV12-4
d_call: NA
j_call: TRBJ2-7
cdr3_nt: TGTGCCAGCAGGCTGACAGGTACCTACGAGCAGTACTTC
cdr3_aa: CASRLTGTYEQYF

clone_size: NA
v_call: TRBV9
d_call: NA
j_call: TRBJ2-6
cdr3_nt: TGTGCCAGCAGCGTCGAGATATCTGGGGCCAACGTCCTGACTTTC
cdr3_aa: CASSVEISGANVLTF

clone_size: NA
v_call: TRBV27
d_call: NA
j_call: TRBJ1-2
cdr3_nt: TGTGCCAGCAGTTTATCCGGCTATGGCTACACCTTC
cdr3_aa: CASSLSGYGYTF

clone_size: NA
v_call: TRBV9
d_call: NA
j_call: TRBJ1-2
cdr3_nt: TGTGCCAGCAGCCCCGGTCCCGAGGACATTTATGGCTACACCTTC
cdr3_aa: CASSPGPEDIYGYTF

clone_size: once
v_call: TRBV5-1
d_call: NA
j_call: TRBJ1-1
cdr3_nt: TGCGCCAGCAGCTTGGGGCCACAGGGATTGAGCACTGAAGCTTTCTTT
cdr3_aa: CASSLGPQGLSTEAFF

clone_size: NA
v_call: TRBV5-4
d_call: TRBD1
j_call: TRBJ2-7
cdr3_nt: TGTGCCAGCAGACGGACAGGGGTAAACGAGCAGTACTTC
cdr3_aa: CASRRTGVNEQYF